This TCR beta chain was obtained from a study of human T cells and chemical hapten exposure. General study findings and limits: Compared with pre-sensitization or healthy control sets, expanded TCRs clustered more.

Time point denoted: pre-sensitization, week 0. Documented treatment: therapeutic diphenylcyclopropenone sensitization with weekly scalp DPC. Between the trimmed V and J ends, which lost 6 bases and 6 bases, there was a span of 23 bases. The V gene's germline CDR1 is SQVTM and CDR2 ANQGSEA. This CDR3 spans 15 amino acids. Via MiXCR, TCRdb re-called the RACE reads, giving one row per CDR3 protein. This sample has about 40,000 distinct CDR3 sequences, with roughly a tenth found just once. Points on this clonotype: What it binds is not known.

This TCR was sampled from a man younger than 40 with alopecia areata. Some clones in this sample may be carry-over from other donors' samples. This specimen was whole blood, taken in connection with sensitization to the hapten diphenylcyclopropenone (DPC). This chain connects TRBV29-1 to TRBJ1-1; no definite D call. The CDR3 nucleotides are TGCAGCGTGATAGGCATTCTAGGGTCGAGCGCTGAAGCTTTCTTT. This translates into CSVIGILGSSAEAFF.